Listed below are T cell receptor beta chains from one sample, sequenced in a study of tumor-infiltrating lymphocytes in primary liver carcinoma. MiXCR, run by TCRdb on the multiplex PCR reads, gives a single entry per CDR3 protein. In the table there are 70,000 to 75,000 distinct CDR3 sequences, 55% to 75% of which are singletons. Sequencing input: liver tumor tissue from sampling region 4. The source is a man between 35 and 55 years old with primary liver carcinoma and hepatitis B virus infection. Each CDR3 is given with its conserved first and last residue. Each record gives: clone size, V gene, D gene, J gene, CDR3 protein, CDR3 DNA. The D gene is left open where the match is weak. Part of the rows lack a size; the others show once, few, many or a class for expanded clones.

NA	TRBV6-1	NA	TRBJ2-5	CASSEQTGEGSGTQYF	TGTGCCAGCAGTGAACAGACAGGGGAGGGGTCAGGTACCCAGTACTTC
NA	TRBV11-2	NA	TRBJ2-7	CASGVQGAGLREQYF	TGTGCCAGCGGCGTACAAGGGGCAGGGCTGCGGGAGCAGTACTTC
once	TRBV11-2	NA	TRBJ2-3	CASSHLIPQGDTQYF	TGTGCCAGCAGCCATTTGATCCCGCAGGGAGATACGCAGTATTTT
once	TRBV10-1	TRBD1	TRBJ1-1	CASSLTGNIEAFF	TGCGCCAGCAGTCTGACAGGGAACATTGAAGCTTTCTTT
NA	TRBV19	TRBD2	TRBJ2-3	CASSPPGGVPDTQYF	TGTGCCAGCTCCCCCCCGGGAGGGGTCCCAGATACGCAGTATTTT
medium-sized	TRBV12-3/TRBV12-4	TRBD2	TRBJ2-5	CASSSGTSAFF	TGTGCCAGCAGTTCGGGGACTAGCGCCTTCTTC
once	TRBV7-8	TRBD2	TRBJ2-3	CVSNLAARASGRAADTQYF	TGTGTCAGCAACTTAGCGGCCCGGGCTAGCGGGAGGGCCGCGGATACGCAGTATTTT
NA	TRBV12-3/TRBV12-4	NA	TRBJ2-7	CDSSNSYEQYF	TGTGACAGCAGCAACAGCTACGAGCAGTATTTC
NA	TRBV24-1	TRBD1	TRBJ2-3	CATGTRESGQSTDTQYF	TGTGCCACCGGGACCAGAGAGTCGGGACAGAGTACAGATACGCAGTATTTT
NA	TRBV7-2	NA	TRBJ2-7	CARSYGGYEQYF	TGTGCCAGGAGCTACGGGGGCTATGAGCAGTACTTC
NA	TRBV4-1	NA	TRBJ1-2	CTSNQGEGTGGYTF	TGCACCAGTAACCAAGGGGAAGGGACGGGTGGCTACACCTTC
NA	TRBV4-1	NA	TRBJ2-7	CATSQDPHGIGNEQYF	TGCGCCACCAGCCAAGATCCCCATGGGATAGGGAACGAGCAGTACTTC
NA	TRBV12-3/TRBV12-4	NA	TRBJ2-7	CTSSSAGTGPYEQYF	TGTACCAGCAGCTCGGCCGGGACGGGACCTTACGAGCAGTACTTC
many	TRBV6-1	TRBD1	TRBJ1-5	CASSEWGTGSLAQHF	TGTGCCAGCAGTGAATGGGGGACAGGGAGTCTGGCCCAGCATTTT
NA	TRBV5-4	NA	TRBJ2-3	CAGSKTGTQYF	TGTGCCGGCAGCAAGACAGGTACGCAGTATTTT
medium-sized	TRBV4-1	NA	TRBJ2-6	CASSQGPGATGANVLTF	TGCGCCAGCAGCCAAGGTCCAGGAGCCACTGGGGCCAACGTCCTGACTTTC
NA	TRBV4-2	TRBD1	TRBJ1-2	CTSSQEGGQGQGGGYTF	TGTACCAGCAGCCAAGAAGGGGGACAGGGACAGGGGGGTGGCTACACCTTC
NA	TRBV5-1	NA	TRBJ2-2	CASSPGTAHTGELFF	TGCGCCAGCAGTCCCGGGACCGCTCACACCGGGGAGTTGTTTTTT
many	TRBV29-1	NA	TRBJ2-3	CSRCPGGTDTQYF	TGCAGCCGGTGTCCTGGGGGCACAGATACGCAGTATTTT
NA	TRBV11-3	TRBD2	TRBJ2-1	CASSLSGTSERCEKLF	TGTGCCAGCAGCTTATCAGGGACTAGCGAGAGATGTGAGAAGCTCTTC
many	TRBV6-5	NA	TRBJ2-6	CASSPGANVLTF	TGTGCCAGCAGTCCTGGGGCCAACGTCCTGACTTTC
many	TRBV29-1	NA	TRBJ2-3	CSVGGGGTDTQYF	TGCAGCGTTGGGGGGGGCGGCACAGATACGCAGTATTTT
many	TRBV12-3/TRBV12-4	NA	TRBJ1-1	CASSLSGPWGVDTEAFF	TGTGCCAGCAGTTTATCAGGACCCTGGGGCGTGGACACTGAAGCTTTCTTT
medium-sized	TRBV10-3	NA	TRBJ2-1	CAISESRAADEQFF	TGTGCCATCAGTGAGTCTAGGGCGGCCGATGAGCAGTTCTTC
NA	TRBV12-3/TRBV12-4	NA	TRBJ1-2	CVSSLRDRPNYGYTF	TGTGTCAGTAGTTTAAGAGACAGACCTAACTATGGCTACACCTTC
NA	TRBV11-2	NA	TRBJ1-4	CASSLEVGDEKLPF	TGTGCCAGCAGCTTAGAGGTTGGGGACGAAAAACTGCCATTT
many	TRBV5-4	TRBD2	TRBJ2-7	CASSLGTSREQYF	TGTGCCAGCAGCTTAGGGACTAGTCGTGAGCAGTACTTC
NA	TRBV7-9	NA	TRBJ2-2	CASSLGSLTRELFF	TGTGCCAGCAGCTTAGGCAGCTTGACCAGGGAGCTGTTTTTT
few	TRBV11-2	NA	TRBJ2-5	CASSLSVGETLYF	TGTGCCAGCAGCCTTAGCGTCGGGGAGACCCTGTACTTC
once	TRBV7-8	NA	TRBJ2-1	CANSLRGGEQFF	TGTGCCAACAGCTTACGTGGCGGCGAGCAGTTCTTC
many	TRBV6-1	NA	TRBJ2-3	CASSRRDHTQYF	TGTGCCAGCAGTCGACGGGACCATACGCAGTATTTT
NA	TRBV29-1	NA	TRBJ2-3	CSAMASTDTQYF	TGCAGCGCTATGGCTAGCACAGATACGCAGTATTTT
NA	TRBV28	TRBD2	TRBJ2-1	CASSLFGGRANKQFF	TGTGCCAGCAGTTTATTCGGCGGGAGGGCCAATAAGCAGTTCTTC
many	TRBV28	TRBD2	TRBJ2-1	CASSGESSGRGGYNEQFF	TGTGCCAGCAGTGGTGAATCTAGCGGGAGGGGAGGCTACAATGAGCAGTTCTTC
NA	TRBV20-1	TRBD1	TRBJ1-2	CGATSGGRRSYTF	TGCGGTGCTACCTCAGGGGGCCGGCGGAGCTACACCTTC